One and the same sample provided the 23 T cell receptor beta chains below, sequenced in a study of control samples from healthy donors and cancer patients. The assay was immunoSEQ multiplex PCR, and TCRdb's table has in-frame clones only and misses some. The data contain roughly 150,000 clones, 88% of them singletons. What was sequenced was blood. The receptors come from a man aged 18 to 30 in good health.

This clone is a singleton in its sample. V usage is TRBV5-8 and J usage is TRBJ2-7; TRBD1 is a possible D gene (5 bases). This CDR3 has 15 residues. The V and J ends lost 3 bases and 2 bases respectively, with 15 bases between them. Per germline, CDR1 SGHTS and CDR2 YDEGEE. The CDR3 nucleotides are TGTGCCAGCAGCTATTTCAGGGCCTCTACCTACGAGCAGTACTTC. This translates into CASSYFRASTYEQYF. Full variable domain (outside the CDR3, taken from reference TRBV5-8 and TRBJ2-7): EAGVTQSPTHLIKTRGQQATLRCSPISGHTSVYWYQQALGLGLQFLLWYDEGEERNRGNFPPRFSGRQFPNYSSELNVNALELEDSALYLCASSYFRASTYEQYFGPGTRLTVT.

The V gene is TRBV15, the J gene TRBJ2-3, with 11 positions matching TRBD2. J gave up 4 bases and V 9 bases, and 6 bases lay outside the gene matches. This CDR3 has 14 amino acids. Per germline, CDR1 LNHNV and CDR2 YYDKDF (reference sequence). This CDR3 reads CATNSGGASDTQYF. CDR3 coding DNA: TGTGCCACTAATAGCGGGGGGGCGTCAGATACGCAGTATTTT.

The rearrangement links TRBV20-1 to TRBJ1-3; D is unresolved. The germline CDR1 and CDR2 sequences are DFQATT and SNEGSKA (reference sequence). The CDR3 runs to 15 residues. V gave up 3 bases and J gave up 5 bases, with 17 bases separating them. In DNA, the CDR3 is TGCAGTGCTAGTTTACTTGAAGGAGTACGAAACACCATATATTTT. Amino acids: CSASLLEGVRNTIYF.

The chain combines TRBV18 with TRBJ1-2; D unclear. V was pared by 3 bases and J by 4 bases, with 9 bases between. Germline V gene lookup returns CDR1 KGHSH and CDR2 LQKENI. The CDR3 totals 13 residues. The CDR3 DNA sequence: TGTGCCAGCTCACCCGACACCTCCTATGGCTACACCTTC. It codes for CASSPDTSYGYTF.

This clone showed up just a few times. The genes are TRBV5-1 and TRBJ2-7; 9 nucleotides align to TRBD1. From germline, CDR1 is SGHRS and CDR2 YFSETQ. V shed 4 bases and J 5 bases; nucleotides not matched to a gene: 7. The CDR3 spans 14 residues. The CDR3 nucleotides are TGCGCCAGCAGCCCGGCGGGACAGGGTGACGAGCAGTACTTC. Translating it yields CASSPAGQGDEQYF.

The V call is TRBV6-2 or TRBV6-3, the J call TRBJ1-3; 7 positions match TRBD1. The trim removed 6 bases at V and 0 bases at J, leaving 5 bases unmatched. The CDR3 is made up of 15 amino acids. In germline, CDR1 is MNHEY, CDR2 SVGEGT. Here the CDR3 DNA reads TGTGCCAGCAGCCGGACAGGCTACTCTGGAAACACCATATATTTT. Translation: CASSRTGYSGNTIYF.

Here the CDR3 reads CASSVAGTGSEQYF. Written as DNA, the CDR3 is TGTGCCAGCAGCGTCGCCGGGACAGGGTCCGAGCAGTACTTC. The chain couples TRBV7-8 to TRBJ2-7, with TRBD1 matching 9 bases. Germline CDR1 is SGHVS and CDR2 is FQNEAQ. CDR3 length: 14 amino acids. V shed 5 bases and J 6 bases; nucleotides not matched to a gene: 8.

The V and J genes are TRBV3-1 (or the pseudogene TRBV3-2) and TRBJ1-4; a possible D gene is TRBD1 (5 bases). The length of the CDR3 is 17 residues. Looked up from germline, CDR1 is LGHDT and CDR2 is YNNKEL (reference sequence). V was pared by 5 bases and J by 0 bases, with 16 bases between. This CDR3 is CASSTGAGFATNEKLFF. CDR3 nucleotides: TGTGCCAGCAGCACCGGGGCAGGGTTCGCAACTAATGAAAAACTGTTTTTT.

J is TRBJ1-2 and V is TRBV19; no reliable D call. CDR1 is LNHDA and CDR2 is SQIVND in the germline V gene (reference sequence). The CDR3 is 13 amino acids. The V gene lost 3 bases and the J gene lost 2 bases, with 7 bases spanning the gap. Here the CDR3 DNA reads TGTGCCAGTAGTATCGCGGTCAACTATGGCTACACCTTC. Translated, it gives CASSIAVNYGYTF.

For the CDR3, the DNA is TGTGCCAGCAGCAGAGGACAGGGCATTAGCTCCTATAATTCACCCCTCCACTTT. Its protein is CASSRGQGISSYNSPLHF. This chain joins TRBV9 and TRBJ1-6, with TRBD1 matching over 8 bases. The CDR3 covers 18 residues. The junction had 9 bases not matched to a gene; V was cut back by 4 bases and J by 0 bases. Germline V CDR1 and CDR2: SGDLS, YYNGEE.

The chain combines TRBV3-1 (or the pseudogene TRBV3-2) with TRBJ1-4, with D uncertain. Trimming cost V 6 bases and J 0 bases, with 8 bases left between them. Germline V gene sequence: CDR1 LGHDT, CDR2 YNNKEL (reference sequence). CDR3 length: 14 amino acids. Here the CDR3 reads CASRDGATNEKLFF. DNA of the CDR3: TGTGCCAGCAGGGACGGGGCAACTAATGAAAAACTGTTTTTT.

This chain joins TRBV6-5 and TRBJ1-6; the D is unclear. The CDR3 is 14 residues long. The V gene lost 4 bases and the J gene lost 6 bases, with 10 bases spanning the gap. From germline, CDR1 is MNHEY and CDR2 SVGAGI. The CDR3 DNA reads TGTGCCAGCAGTTCCCAGGAGGGTAATTCACCCCTCCACTTT. Protein sequence: CASSSQEGNSPLHF.

The chain uses TRBV13 and TRBJ2-7, with 7 bases lining up with TRBD1. The CDR3 is made up of 15 amino acids. V lost 5 bases to trimming and J lost 2 bases; unmatched junction nucleotides: 9. Germline CDR1 is PRHDT and CDR2 is FYEKMQ (reference sequence). Here the CDR3 DNA reads TGTGCCAGCAGCCCGCCGACAGGGAAAACCTACGAGCAGTACTTC. Its protein is CASSPPTGKTYEQYF.

The gene calls are TRBV3-1 (or the pseudogene TRBV3-2) and TRBJ1-3; TRBD1 might be the D (5 bases). Germline V gene lookup returns CDR1 LGHDT and CDR2 YNNKEL (reference sequence). There are 15 residues in the CDR3. V was trimmed by 5 bases and J by 2 bases, leaving 13 bases between them. The CDR3 loop is CASSTAGRTGNTIYF. CDR3 DNA sequence: TGTGCCAGCAGCACAGCAGGGAGGACTGGAAACACCATATATTTT.

This clone has just one count. V is TRBV30 and J is TRBJ2-5; the D is unclear. CDR1 GTSNPN and CDR2 SVGIG come from the germline V gene (reference sequence). The CDR3 length is 12 residues. The ends were cut back, 4 bases at V and 5 bases at J, with 11 bases in the middle. CDR3 DNA sequence: TGTGCCTGGACGGTTTTCGGGGAGACCCAGTACTTC. It codes for CAWTVFGETQYF.

In DNA form, the CDR3 reads TGTGCCAGCAGCTTAGCGGACACCGGTGGCTACACCTTC. This gives the protein CASSLADTGGYTF. The rearrangement uses TRBV7-9 and TRBJ1-2; weak D call: TRBD1 (5 bases). V lost 0 bases and J 7 bases, leaving 9 bases between the germline ends. Germline V gene data show CDR1 as SEHNR and CDR2 as FQNEAQ (reference sequence). The CDR3 runs 13 residues. Using reference TRBV7-9 and TRBJ1-2 for the parts outside the CDR3, the full variable domain is DTGVSQNPRHKITKRGQNVTFRCDPISEHNRLYWYRQTLGQGPEFLTYFQNEAQLEKSRLLSDRFSAERPKGSFSTLEIQRTEQGDSAMYLCASSLADTGGYTFGSGTRLTVV.

CDR3 coding DNA: TGTGCCAGCGGAGGATTCCTAGCGGGGGGGCTCACCGGGGAGCTGTTTTTT. Protein product: CASGGFLAGGLTGELFF. The chain recombines TRBV27 with TRBJ2-2; 12 nucleotides agree with TRBD2. In germline, CDR1 is MNHEY, CDR2 SMNVEV (reference sequence). The CDR3 spans 17 residues. V gave up 8 bases and J gave up 4 bases; unmatched junction bases: 11.

The rearrangement uses TRBV9 and TRBJ2-3; 10 nucleotides agree with TRBD1. V was pared by 4 bases and J by 4 bases, with 15 bases of the junction left unmatched. Germline V lookup: CDR1 SGDLS, CDR2 YYNGEE. The CDR3 spans 18 residues. The CDR3 loop is CASSPPLGQGPMADTQYF. In DNA, the CDR3 is TGTGCCAGCAGCCCCCCCCTGGGACAGGGGCCGATGGCAGATACGCAGTATTTT.

The chain uses TRBV18 and TRBJ1-2, with unresolved D. This CDR3 region has 14 residues. CDR1 KGHSH and CDR2 LQKENI come from the germline V gene. Trimming pared 0 bases from V and 3 bases from J, leaving 8 bases between. Here the CDR3 reads CASSPPEGDYGYTF. CDR3 bases: TGTGCCAGCTCACCACCGGAGGGCGACTATGGCTACACCTTC.

The CDR3 nucleotides are TGCGCCAGCAGTTATAAGGCCGCGCAAGGCACCGGGGAGCTGTTTTTT. This sequence encodes CASSYKAAQGTGELFF. This chain links TRBV5-1 with TRBJ2-2; D gene ambiguous. Trimming removed 5 bases at V and 4 bases at J, with 18 bases between. CDR1 and CDR2 (germline): SGHRS, YFSETQ. The CDR3 consists of 16 residues. The full variable domain, completed using reference TRBV5-1 and TRBJ2-2, is KAGVTQTPRYLIKTRGQQVTLSCSPISGHRSVSWYQQTPGQGLQFLFEYFSETQRNKGNFPGRFSGRQFSNSRSEMNVSTLELGDSALYLCASSYKAAQGTGELFFGEGSRLTVL.

The gene calls are TRBV6-5 and TRBJ1-5; D is undetermined. The CDR3 is made up of 16 amino acids. Germline V gene lookup returns CDR1 MNHEY and CDR2 SVGAGI. V was clipped by 6 bases and J by 2 bases, with 17 bases between them. The CDR3 reads CASSYGILPRNQPQHF. In DNA form, the CDR3 reads TGTGCCAGCAGCTACGGGATCCTCCCCCGCAATCAGCCCCAGCATTTT.

This clone was seen more than once but under ten times. The rearrangement uses TRBV10-3 and TRBJ2-7; 12 bases line up with TRBD2. This CDR3 has 14 residues. The J segment lost 2 bases and the V segment lost 7 bases, leaving 3 bases of the junction unmatched. Germline V lookup: CDR1 ENHRY, CDR2 SYGVKD. As DNA, the CDR3 is TGTGCCATCACGGCTAGCGGGGGGGCCTACGAGCAGTACTTC. Its translation: CAITASGGAYEQYF.

The gene calls are TRBV5-5 and TRBJ1-3, with D unresolved. Germline V lookup: CDR1 SGHKS, CDR2 YYEKEE (reference sequence). The CDR3 contains 16 residues. The V and J ends lost 3 bases and 0 bases respectively, with 13 bases between them. DNA for the CDR3: TGTGCCAGCAGCTACGACACTAGGAGCTCTGGAAACACCATATATTTT. It yields the protein CASSYDTRSSGNTIYF.